One sample yielded the 22 T cell receptor beta chains listed below, sequenced in a study of blood T cell repertoires in COVID-19. Some clones are missing from TCRdb's copy, which holds only in-frame ones; the method was immunoSEQ multiplex PCR. In the table there are about 180,000 clones, about four fifths of which are singletons. The specimen sequenced was peripheral blood. The receptors stem from a woman of 80 years or more with active or convalescent COVID-19.

The gene calls are TRBV27 and TRBJ2-7, with 7 bases fitting TRBD2. This CDR3 has 14 residues. J lost 4 bases, V lost 3 bases, and 6 bases had no gene match. Germline V lookup: CDR1 MNHEY, CDR2 SMNVEV (reference sequence). The CDR3 DNA sequence: TGTGCCAGCAGTTTTGGGGGAGGGCCTTACGAGCAGTACTTC. The encoded protein is CASSFGGGPYEQYF.

V usage is TRBV7-9 and J usage is TRBJ2-1; 7 bases fit TRBD1. The CDR3 sequence is 13 residues long. Per the germline V gene, CDR1 is SEHNR and CDR2 is FQNEAQ (reference sequence). V was clipped by 3 bases and J by 6 bases; unmatched bases: 2. The CDR3 bases are TGTGCCAGCAGCTTCGACAGGGCCAATGAGCAGTTCTTC. This translates into CASSFDRANEQFF.

This rearrangement joins TRBV28 to TRBJ2-7; TRBD2 agrees at 10 bases. The CDR3 runs 15 residues. With V trimmed by 6 bases and J by 5 bases, 10 bases remained unmatched. Germline CDR1 MDHEN, CDR2 SYDVKM. CDR3 region: CASSNLLAGADEQYF. DNA of the CDR3: TGTGCCAGCAGCAACCTTCTAGCGGGAGCCGACGAGCAGTACTTC.

This sequence joins TRBV2 and TRBJ1-2; TRBD1 is a possible D gene (5 bases). The CDR3 loop spans 14 amino acids. The V gene lost 6 bases and the J gene lost 4 bases, with 15 bases spanning the gap. Germline V gene data show CDR1 as SNHLY and CDR2 as FYNNEI. The CDR3 loop is CASSGGRPVYGYTF. CDR3 coding DNA: TGTGCCAGCAGCGGGGGACGGCCCGTCTATGGCTACACCTTC.

With regard to this clone: Other DNA sequences in the same sample also yield this CDR3. This chain uses TRBV2 with TRBJ1-5, with TRBD1 as a possible D gene (5 bases). V lost 2 bases to trimming and J lost 6 bases, with 8 bases between them. This CDR3 contains 13 residues. Per the germline V gene, CDR1 is SNHLY and CDR2 is FYNNEI. The CDR3 DNA reads as TGTGCCAGCAGTGAACGGGGGAGTCAGCCCCAGCATTTT. This encodes CASSERGSQPQHF.

The chain combines TRBV7-2 with TRBJ2-5; D perhaps matches TRBD1 (6 bases). Germline V lookup: CDR1 SGHTA, CDR2 FQGNSA. V was clipped by 5 bases and J by 1 base, with 14 bases between them. The CDR3 is made up of 15 amino acids. In nucleotides, the CDR3 is TGTGCCAGCAGCCCGCCGACAGGATTCCAAGAGACCCAGTACTTC. Its protein product is CASSPPTGFQETQYF.

The rearrangement joins TRBV11-2 to TRBJ2-1; 11 bases match TRBD2. Germline trimming cut 3 bases from V and 9 bases from J; bases unmatched to any gene: 13. Germline lookup yields CDR1 SGHAT and CDR2 FQNNGV. The CDR3 spans 17 residues. In DNA form, the CDR3 reads TGTGCCAGCAGCTTGCGTCTGACTAGCGGGATTTCCGTTGAGCAGTTCTTC. Amino acids: CASSLRLTSGISVEQFF.

The gene calls are TRBV30 and TRBJ1-1; 7 bases line up with TRBD1. Germline CDR1 and CDR2: GTSNPN and SVGIG (reference sequence). The CDR3 covers 11 residues. V shed 2 bases and J 10 bases; nucleotides not matched to a gene: 4. CDR3 in amino acids: CAWSSTGVAFF. CDR3 nucleotides: TGTGCCTGGAGTAGTACAGGGGTAGCTTTCTTT. Complete variable domain (other parts from reference TRBV30 and TRBJ1-1): SQTIHQWPATLVQPVGSPLSLECTVEGTSNPNLYWYRQAAGRGLQLLFYSVGIGQISSEVPQNLSASRPQDRQFILSSKKLLLSDSGFYLCAWSSTGVAFFGQGTRLTVV.

The sample holds a few counts of this clone. The chain employs TRBV27 and TRBJ1-1; D might be TRBD1 (5 bases). V lost 3 bases and J 0 bases, leaving 11 bases between the germline ends. Germline CDR1 MNHEY, CDR2 SMNVEV (reference sequence). The CDR3 covers 15 residues. The CDR3 here is CASSFADRLNTEAFF. CDR3 sequence (DNA): TGTGCCAGCAGTTTTGCTGACAGATTGAACACTGAAGCTTTCTTT.

V is TRBV9 and J is TRBJ2-3; 7 positions match TRBD1. This CDR3 is 16 amino acids long. Trimming at V came to 4 bases and at J to 2 bases, leaving 10 bases not matched to a gene. Per the germline V gene, CDR1 is SGDLS and CDR2 is YYNGEE. This chain's CDR3 is CASSPQDRYPTDTQYF. CDR3 in DNA: TGTGCCAGCAGCCCACAGGACAGGTACCCCACAGATACGCAGTATTTT. The entire variable domain, with the rest obtained from reference TRBV9 and TRBJ2-3, is as follows: DSGVTQTPKHLITATGQRVTLRCSPRSGDLSVYWYQQSLDQGLQFLIQYYNGEERAKGNILERFSAQQFPDLHSELNLSSLELGDSALYFCASSPQDRYPTDTQYFGPGTRLTVL.

The chain links TRBV9 to TRBJ2-1, with D unresolved. Germline V gene sequence: CDR1 SGDLS, CDR2 YYNGEE. V lost 0 bases and J 8 bases, leaving 6 bases between the germline ends. This CDR3 has 12 residues. The CDR3 nucleotides read TGTGCCAGCAGCGTAGTTTCCGATGAGCAGTTCTTC. Amino acids: CASSVVSDEQFF.

Written as DNA, the CDR3 is TGTGCCAGCAGTTTACTACCAGGGGAAGTTAACTATGGCTACACCTTC. This translates into CASSLLPGEVNYGYTF. The rearrangement links TRBV28 to TRBJ1-2; TRBD1 might be the D (6 bases). Deletions cut 2 bases from V and 1 base from J, with 14 bases between. The CDR3 consists of 16 residues. CDR1 is MDHEN and CDR2 is SYDVKM in the germline V gene.

In this sample, this clone turned up once. V is TRBV11-2 and J is TRBJ2-7; TRBD2 aligns across 12 bases. The CDR3 loop spans 15 amino acids. The germline V gene has CDR1 SGHAT and CDR2 FQNNGV. The J segment lost 3 bases and the V segment lost 5 bases, leaving 5 bases of the junction unmatched. CDR3 residues: CASSVGLAGIYEQYF. The CDR3 DNA sequence: TGTGCCAGCAGCGTAGGACTAGCGGGGATCTACGAGCAGTACTTC.

V gene TRBV19 combines with J gene TRBJ1-1, with TRBD1 identical over 7 bases. Losses at the gene ends were 1 base for V and 4 bases for J; bases not matched to a gene: 9. The V gene's germline CDR1 is LNHDA and CDR2 SQIVND (reference sequence). The CDR3 runs 16 residues. CDR3 sequence: CASSIVTGAISTEAFF. Written as DNA, the CDR3 is TGTGCCAGTAGTATAGTTACAGGGGCGATTAGCACTGAAGCTTTCTTT. Looking up the rest from reference TRBV19 and TRBJ1-1 gives the full variable domain: DGGITQSPKYLFRKEGQNVTLSCEQNLNHDAMYWYRQDPGQGLRLIYYSQIVNDFQKGDIAEGYSVSREKKESFPLTVTSAQKNPTAFYLCASSIVTGAISTEAFFGQGTRLTVV.

The chain uses TRBV29-1 and TRBJ2-1, with D possibly TRBD2 on 5 matching bases. Germline values: CDR1 SQVTM, CDR2 ANQGSEA. There are 15 residues in the CDR3. Trimming cost V 2 bases and J 8 bases, with 19 bases left between them. The CDR3 is CSVEPRTRAQHEQFF. As DNA, the CDR3 is TGCAGCGTTGAACCCCGGACTCGTGCCCAGCATGAGCAGTTCTTC.

J is TRBJ2-1 and V is TRBV6-5, with 13 positions matching TRBD2. This CDR3 has 15 residues. Looked up from germline, CDR1 is MNHEY and CDR2 is SVGAGI. The V gene end was trimmed by 2 bases and the J gene end by 9 bases; junction bases not matched to a gene: 4. CDR3 nucleotide sequence: TGTGCCAGCAGTTACAGACTAGCGGGAGGAGGTGAGCAGTTCTTC. This gives the protein CASSYRLAGGGEQFF.

This chain links TRBV9 with TRBJ1-6; perhaps TRBD1 as D (5 bases). The CDR3 sequence is 15 residues long. Germline V lookup: CDR1 SGDLS, CDR2 YYNGEE. V was clipped by 1 base and J by 9 bases, with 14 bases between them. The CDR3 sequence is CASSVSRGGSSPLHF. For the CDR3, the DNA is TGTGCCAGCAGCGTATCAAGGGGCGGTAGTTCACCCCTCCACTTT. The full variable domain, rest sourced from reference TRBV9 and TRBJ1-6, is DSGVTQTPKHLITATGQRVTLRCSPRSGDLSVYWYQQSLDQGLQFLIQYYNGEERAKGNILERFSAQQFPDLHSELNLSSLELGDSALYFCASSVSRGGSSPLHFGNGTRLTVT.

The rearrangement uses TRBV3-1 (or the pseudogene TRBV3-2) and TRBJ1-1, with D hard to call. Germline V gene sequence: CDR1 LGHDT, CDR2 YNNKEL (reference sequence). The ends were cut back, 2 bases at V and 2 bases at J, with 9 bases in the middle. This CDR3 contains 14 residues. The CDR3, as DNA: TGTGCCAGCAGCCAAAGCTGGAGTAACACTGAAGCTTTCTTT. Its protein is CASSQSWSNTEAFF.

This rearrangement joins TRBV15 to TRBJ2-3, with 15 bases that match TRBD2. Unmatched junction bases numbered 6, after V lost 5 bases and J lost 6 bases. The CDR3 loop spans 16 amino acids. Germline V gives CDR1 LNHNV, CDR2 YYDKDF (reference sequence). The CDR3 sequence is CATSRPGTSGRDTQYF. For the CDR3, the DNA is TGTGCCACCAGCCGACCGGGGACTAGCGGGAGGGATACGCAGTATTTT.

CDR3: CASSIPANYGYTF. CDR3 in DNA: TGTGCCAGTAGTATCCCAGCTAACTATGGCTACACCTTC. The gene calls are TRBV19 and TRBJ1-2; D is uncertain. V lost 3 bases to trimming and J lost 0 bases, with 5 bases between them. Germline CDR1 LNHDA, CDR2 SQIVND (reference sequence). The CDR3 is 13 amino acids.

The chain employs TRBV9 and TRBJ1-3; 8 bases match TRBD1. The V segment lost 3 bases and the J segment 4 bases; nucleotides outside the gene matches: 9. Per the germline V gene, CDR1 is SGDLS and CDR2 is YYNGEE. This CDR3 has 16 amino acids. The CDR3 loop reads CASSERQGILGNTIYF. The CDR3 DNA is TGTGCCAGCAGCGAACGACAGGGGATTTTGGGAAACACCATATATTTT.

This clone has just one count. This chain uses TRBV3-1 (or the pseudogene TRBV3-2) with TRBJ1-1; 7 bases align to TRBD1. Trimming took 6 bases from V and 1 from J; bases not matched to a gene: 11. Germline lookup yields CDR1 LGHDT and CDR2 YNNKEL (reference sequence). The CDR3 runs 16 residues. For the CDR3, the DNA is TGTGCCAGCAGACGAGAGCCGACAGGGACGAACACTGAAGCTTTCTTT. Translation: CASRREPTGTNTEAFF.